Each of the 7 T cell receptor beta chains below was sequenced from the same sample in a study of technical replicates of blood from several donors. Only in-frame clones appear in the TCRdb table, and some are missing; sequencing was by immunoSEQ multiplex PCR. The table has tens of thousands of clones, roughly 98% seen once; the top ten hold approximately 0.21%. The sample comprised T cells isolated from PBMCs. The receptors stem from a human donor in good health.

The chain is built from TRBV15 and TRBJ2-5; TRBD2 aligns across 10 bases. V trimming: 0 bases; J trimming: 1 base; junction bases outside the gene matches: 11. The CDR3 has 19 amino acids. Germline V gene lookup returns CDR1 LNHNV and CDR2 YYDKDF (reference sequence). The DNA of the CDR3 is TGTGCCACCAGCAGAGATGGGGGAGCGGGAGGGCCGGGCCAAGAGACCCAGTACTTC. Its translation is CATSRDGGAGGPGQETQYF.

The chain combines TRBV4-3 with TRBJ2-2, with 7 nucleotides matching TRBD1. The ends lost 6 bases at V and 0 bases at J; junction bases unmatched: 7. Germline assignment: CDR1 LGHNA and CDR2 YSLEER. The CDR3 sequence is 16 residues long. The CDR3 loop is CASSVRDSANTGELFF. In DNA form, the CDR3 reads TGCGCCAGCAGTGTACGGGACAGCGCGAACACCGGGGAGCTGTTTTTT.

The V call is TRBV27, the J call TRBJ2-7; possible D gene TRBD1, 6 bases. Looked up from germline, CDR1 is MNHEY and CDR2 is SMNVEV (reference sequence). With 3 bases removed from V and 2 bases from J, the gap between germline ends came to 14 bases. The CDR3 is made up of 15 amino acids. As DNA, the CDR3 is TGTGCCAGCAGTTTCTGGGGCCAGGGGACCTACGAGCAGTACTTC. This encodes CASSFWGQGTYEQYF.

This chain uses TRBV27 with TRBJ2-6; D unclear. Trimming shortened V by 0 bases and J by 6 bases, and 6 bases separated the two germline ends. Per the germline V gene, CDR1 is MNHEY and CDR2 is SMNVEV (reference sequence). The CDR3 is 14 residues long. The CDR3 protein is CASSLSALANVLTF. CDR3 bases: TGTGCCAGCAGTTTATCAGCGTTGGCCAACGTCCTGACTTTC. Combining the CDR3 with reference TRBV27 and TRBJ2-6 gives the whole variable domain EAQVTQNPRYLITVTGKKLTVTCSQNMNHEYMSWYRQDPGLGLRQIYYSMNVEVTDKGDVPEGYKVSRKEKRNFPLILESPSPNQTSLYFCASSLSALANVLTFGAGSRLTVL.

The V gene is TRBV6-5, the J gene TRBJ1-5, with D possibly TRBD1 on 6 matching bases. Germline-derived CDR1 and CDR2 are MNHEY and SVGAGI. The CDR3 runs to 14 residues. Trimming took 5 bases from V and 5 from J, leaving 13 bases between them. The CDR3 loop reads CASSLDRRDQPQHF. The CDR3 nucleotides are TGTGCCAGCAGTCTGGACAGACGGGATCAGCCCCAGCATTTT.

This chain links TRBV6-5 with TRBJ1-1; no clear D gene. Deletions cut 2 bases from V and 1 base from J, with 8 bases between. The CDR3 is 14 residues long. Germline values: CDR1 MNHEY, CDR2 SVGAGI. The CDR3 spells CASSYGEGNTEAFF. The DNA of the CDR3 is TGTGCCAGCAGTTACGGGGAGGGGAACACTGAAGCTTTCTTT.

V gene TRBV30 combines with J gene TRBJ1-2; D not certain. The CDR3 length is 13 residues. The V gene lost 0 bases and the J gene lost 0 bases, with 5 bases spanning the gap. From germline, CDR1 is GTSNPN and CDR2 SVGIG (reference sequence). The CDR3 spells CAWSVISNYGYTF. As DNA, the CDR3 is TGTGCCTGGAGTGTAATCTCTAACTATGGCTACACCTTC.